What follows describes a single TCR beta chain. Measured with immunoSEQ multiplex PCR; TCRdb has only the in-frame clones, and not every one. The data show 180,000 or so clones, almost 85% seen once. This CDR3 region has 13 residues. CDR1 is MRHNA and CDR2 is SNTAGT in the germline V gene. V was shortened by 3 bases and J by 4 bases, with 7 bases between the two germline ends. The sample comes from a study of blood T cell repertoires in COVID-19. Study as a whole: T cells, B-cell-depleted T cells, or PBMCs supplied cDNA or gDNA.

The receptor comes from a man aged 35-49 years who had recovered from COVID-19. The chain has TRBV6-4 and TRBJ2-1; D not certain. Source material: peripheral blood. The CDR3 is CASSEETYNEQFF. CDR3 DNA sequence: TGTGCCAGCAGTGAGGAGACGTACAATGAGCAGTTCTTC.